The 3 T cell receptor beta chains given below trace back to one sample, sequenced in a study of siplizumab effects on memory and regulatory T cells. The repertoire was sequenced with immunoSEQ multiplex PCR; TCRdb's copy has only in-frame clones and lacks some. This table holds about 100,000 clones, about 94% found once. Sequenced sample: non-Treg CD4+ T cells sorted from blood. Source of these receptors: a human donor in good health.

V gene TRBV18 combines with J gene TRBJ2-7; 8 bases fit TRBD2. The CDR3 length is 15 residues. Germline values: CDR1 KGHSH, CDR2 LQKENI. Germline trimming cut 5 bases from V and 2 bases from J; bases unmatched to any gene: 8. For the CDR3, the DNA is TGTGCCAGCTCATCTTGGGACGGGGGGGCCTACGAGCAGTACTTC. Translating gives CASSSWDGGAYEQYF.

This clone was found once. The V call is TRBV7-3, the J call TRBJ2-1; 13 bases are shared with TRBD2. The germline CDR1 and CDR2 sequences are SGHTA and FQGTGA. There are 15 residues in the CDR3. With 4 bases clipped from V and 4 bases from J, the junction kept 1 base outside the gene matches. CDR3 amino acids: CASSSTSGRYNEQFF. In nucleotides, the CDR3 is TGTGCCAGCAGCTCGACTAGCGGGAGGTACAATGAGCAGTTCTTC.

Concerning this clone itself: Other DNA sequences of this sample code for an identical CDR3. The chain carries TRBV7-2 and TRBJ2-7; no clear D gene. This CDR3 is built from 12 residues. Trimming cost V 3 bases and J 0 bases, with 3 bases left between them. Germline lookup yields CDR1 SGHTA and CDR2 FQGNSA. The CDR3 sequence is CASSLSSYEQYF. The CDR3 nucleotides read TGTGCCAGCAGCTTGAGCTCCTACGAGCAGTACTTC.